These T cell receptor beta chains were read from a single sample in a study of CD8+CD57+ T cells in acquired aplastic anemia. TCRdb itself ran the reads through MiXCR, one entry per CDR3 protein. The sample consists of about 180,000 distinct CDR3 sequences, 40% to 50% of them appearing once. Sample: sorted CD4+, CD8+, or CD8+CD57+ T cells (not recorded which) from PBMCs. The receptors shown here come from a human donor in good health. CDR3s include the opening cysteine and the closing phenylalanine or tryptophan. Fields, in order: V gene, J gene, clone size, D gene, CDR3 protein, CDR3 DNA. D genes are given only for firm matches. The size field is filled for only some rows; it gives once, few, many or a size class.

v_gene: TRBV5-1; j_gene: TRBJ2-5; abundance: once; d_gene: TRBD1; CDR3aa: CASSSETGGGETQSF; CDR3nt: TGCGCCAGCAGCTCTGAGACAGGGGGCGGGGAGACCCAGTCCTTC
v_gene: TRBV6-4; j_gene: TRBJ2-3; abundance: few; d_gene: TRBD2; CDR3aa: CASSDSTSGGADTQYF; CDR3nt: TGTGCCAGCAGTGACTCTACTAGCGGGGGAGCAGATACGCAGTATTTT
v_gene: TRBV5-1; j_gene: TRBJ1-6; abundance: many; d_gene: .; CDR3aa: CASSPRLQDNSPLHF; CDR3nt: TGCGCCAGCAGCCCTCGGTTGCAGGATAATTCACCCCTCCACTTT
v_gene: TRBV20-1; j_gene: TRBJ1-5; abundance: many; d_gene: .; CDR3aa: CSARVLRGPQHF; CDR3nt: TGCAGTGCTAGGGTGCTCCGTGGGCCCCAGCATTTT
v_gene: TRBV3-1; j_gene: TRBJ2-7; abundance: .; d_gene: TRBD1; CDR3aa: CASSIRQGAGEQYF; CDR3nt: TGTGCCAGCAGCATAAGACAGGGGGCAGGGGAGCAGTACTTC
v_gene: TRBV28; j_gene: TRBJ1-5; abundance: .; d_gene: .; CDR3aa: CASSEGGRSVNSNQPQHF; CDR3nt: TGTGCCAGCAGCGAGGGTGGGCGGTCCGTTAATAGCAATCAGCCTCAGCATTTT
v_gene: TRBV20-1; j_gene: TRBJ2-5; abundance: few; d_gene: TRBD2; CDR3aa: CSARPPTSGSKETQYF; CDR3nt: TGCAGTGCTAGACCACCGACTAGCGGGAGTAAGGAGACCCAGTACTTC
v_gene: TRBV5-6; j_gene: TRBJ1-5; abundance: many; d_gene: TRBD1; CDR3aa: CASSADRNQPQHF; CDR3nt: TGTGCCAGCAGCGCGGACAGGAATCAGCCCCAGCATTTT
v_gene: TRBV20-1; j_gene: TRBJ2-2; abundance: many; d_gene: .; CDR3aa: CSALEGTGELFF; CDR3nt: TGCAGTGCTCTAGAGGGCACCGGGGAGCTGTTTTTT
v_gene: TRBV9; j_gene: TRBJ2-5; abundance: .; d_gene: .; CDR3aa: CASSVGVGAGQETQYF; CDR3nt: TGTGCCAGCAGCGTAGGAGTAGGGGCGGGTCAAGAGACCCAGTACTTC
v_gene: TRBV15; j_gene: TRBJ1-6; abundance: .; d_gene: TRBD1; CDR3aa: CANSIRDRGQTSPLHF; CDR3nt: TGTGCCAACAGCATCAGGGACAGGGGTCAAACTTCACCCCTCCACTTT
v_gene: TRBV20-1; j_gene: TRBJ1-5; abundance: .; d_gene: .; CDR3aa: CSARDPRDNQPQHF; CDR3nt: TGCAGTGCTAGAGATCCCAGAGATAATCAGCCCCAGCATTTT
v_gene: TRBV7-2; j_gene: TRBJ1-6; abundance: many; d_gene: TRBD1; CDR3aa: CASSFQGAGDSPLHF; CDR3nt: TGTGCCAGCAGCTTCCAGGGGGCTGGGGATTCACCCCTCCACTTT
v_gene: TRBV20-1; j_gene: TRBJ2-7; abundance: many; d_gene: TRBD1; CDR3aa: CSADSGGHEQYF; CDR3nt: TGCAGTGCTGACTCAGGGGGCCACGAGCAGTACTTC
v_gene: TRBV9; j_gene: TRBJ1-2; abundance: .; d_gene: TRBD1; CDR3aa: CASSGHRGNYGYTF; CDR3nt: TGTGCCAGCAGCGGACACAGGGGTAACTATGGCTACACCTTC
v_gene: TRBV6-1; j_gene: TRBJ2-5; abundance: few; d_gene: TRBD2; CDR3aa: CASKGLAGITETQYF; CDR3nt: TGTGCCAGCAAAGGGCTAGCGGGAATAACAGAGACCCAGTACTTC
v_gene: TRBV27; j_gene: TRBJ1-2; abundance: .; d_gene: TRBD1; CDR3aa: CASRRTGVSYGYTF; CDR3nt: TGTGCCAGCAGGCGGACAGGGGTTAGCTATGGCTACACCTTC
v_gene: TRBV20-1; j_gene: TRBJ2-3; abundance: many; d_gene: .; CDR3aa: CSARDSSATPIYTDTQYF; CDR3nt: TGCAGTGCTAGAGATTCTAGCGCAACCCCTATTTACACAGATACGCAGTATTTT
v_gene: TRBV20-1; j_gene: TRBJ2-3; abundance: many; d_gene: TRBD2; CDR3aa: CSAIVGGPRDTQYF; CDR3nt: TGCAGTGCTATTGTGGGAGGGCCTAGAGATACGCAGTATTTT
v_gene: TRBV6-2/TRBV6-3; j_gene: TRBJ2-6; abundance: many; d_gene: .; CDR3aa: CASSYFRSGANVLTF; CDR3nt: TGTGCCAGCAGTTACTTCCGGTCTGGGGCCAACGTCCTGACTTTC
v_gene: TRBV20-1; j_gene: TRBJ1-6; abundance: many; d_gene: .; CDR3aa: CSARGGGEASPLHF; CDR3nt: TGCAGTGCTAGAGGGGGCGGGGAGGCCTCACCCCTCCACTTT
v_gene: TRBV25-1; j_gene: TRBJ2-6; abundance: many; d_gene: TRBD2; CDR3aa: CASSAGGNSGANVLTF; CDR3nt: TGTGCCAGCAGTGCCGGGGGGAACTCTGGGGCCAACGTCCTGACTTTC
v_gene: TRBV7-9; j_gene: TRBJ1-6; abundance: .; d_gene: .; CDR3aa: CASRVGTDSPLHF; CDR3nt: TGTGCCAGCAGGGTAGGGACCGACTCACCCCTCCACTTT
v_gene: TRBV10-2; j_gene: TRBJ2-1; abundance: few; d_gene: TRBD2; CDR3aa: CASSESLLAGDEQFF; CDR3nt: TGCGCCAGCAGTGAGTCTTTACTAGCGGGTGATGAGCAGTTCTTC
v_gene: TRBV19; j_gene: TRBJ1-2; abundance: few; d_gene: .; CDR3aa: CASSMGQLWDNYGYTF; CDR3nt: TGTGCCAGTAGTATGGGCCAACTCTGGGACAACTATGGCTACACCTTC
v_gene: TRBV24-1; j_gene: TRBJ1-5; abundance: many; d_gene: .; CDR3aa: CATSERAGQPQHF; CDR3nt: TGTGCCACCAGTGAAAGGGCAGGCCAGCCCCAGCATTTT
v_gene: TRBV7-2; j_gene: TRBJ2-7; abundance: many; d_gene: .; CDR3aa: CASSRPTRTESHNSYEQYF; CDR3nt: TGTGCCAGCAGCAGACCGACTCGGACAGAATCCCACAATTCCTACGAGCAGTACTTC
v_gene: TRBV6-1; j_gene: TRBJ2-7; abundance: many; d_gene: .; CDR3aa: CASRVEFYEQYF; CDR3nt: TGTGCCAGCCGAGTGGAGTTCTACGAGCAGTACTTC
v_gene: TRBV19; j_gene: TRBJ1-6; abundance: .; d_gene: .; CDR3aa: CASTEGGLRGSPLHF; CDR3nt: TGTGCCAGTACCGAGGGAGGCCTTAGGGGTTCACCCCTCCACTTT
v_gene: TRBV6-5; j_gene: TRBJ2-2; abundance: .; d_gene: .; CDR3aa: CASSYTWGRGNGELFF; CDR3nt: TGTGCCAGCAGTTACACCTGGGGAAGAGGAAACGGGGAGCTGTTTTTT
v_gene: TRBV20-1; j_gene: TRBJ2-7; abundance: .; d_gene: .; CDR3aa: CSAVGPGTYEQYF; CDR3nt: TGCAGTGCAGTTGGGCCCGGGACCTACGAGCAGTACTTC
v_gene: TRBV9; j_gene: TRBJ1-5; abundance: .; d_gene: .; CDR3aa: CASSVLDTEQPQHF; CDR3nt: TGTGCCAGCAGCGTATTGGACACGGAGCAGCCCCAGCATTTT
v_gene: TRBV2; j_gene: TRBJ1-5; abundance: .; d_gene: .; CDR3aa: CASSEGGAEPQHF; CDR3nt: TGTGCCAGCAGTGAGGGGGGAGCTGAGCCCCAGCATTTT
v_gene: TRBV30; j_gene: TRBJ2-5; abundance: few; d_gene: .; CDR3aa: CAWREKGQPQETQYF; CDR3nt: TGTGCCTGGAGAGAAAAAGGACAGCCACAAGAGACCCAGTACTTC
v_gene: TRBV9; j_gene: TRBJ2-7; abundance: .; d_gene: .; CDR3aa: CASSAWESPSYEQYF; CDR3nt: TGTGCCAGCAGCGCGTGGGAATCTCCTAGCTACGAGCAGTACTTC
v_gene: TRBV6-5; j_gene: TRBJ1-1; abundance: once; d_gene: TRBD1; CDR3aa: CASSYAVAGGTEAFF; CDR3nt: TGTGCCAGCAGTTACGCGGTCGCAGGGGGCACTGAAGCTTTCTTT
v_gene: TRBV30; j_gene: TRBJ1-5; abundance: .; d_gene: .; CDR3aa: CAWSGASNQPQHF; CDR3nt: TGTGCCTGGAGCGGGGCAAGCAATCAGCCCCAGCATTTT
v_gene: TRBV13; j_gene: TRBJ2-1; abundance: .; d_gene: TRBD2; CDR3aa: CASSGQGTSGRGGYNEQFF; CDR3nt: TGTGCCAGCAGCGGCCAGGGGACTAGCGGGAGAGGTGGCTACAATGAGCAGTTCTTC
v_gene: TRBV12-3/TRBV12-4; j_gene: TRBJ1-5; abundance: many; d_gene: .; CDR3aa: CASSQDSHQPQHF; CDR3nt: TGTGCCAGCAGCCAGGACTCGCATCAGCCCCAGCATTTT
v_gene: TRBV27; j_gene: TRBJ2-7; abundance: .; d_gene: .; CDR3aa: CASGRGVGEQYF; CDR3nt: TGTGCCAGCGGACGCGGGGTCGGGGAGCAGTACTTC